The sequence of this T cell receptor beta chain was determined in a study of CD8 T cells in Susac syndrome (dated by TCRdb to between 2018 and 2021). Background on the whole study: Among the Susac syndrome patients who were sequenced, clinically active disease was present in roughly six and clinical remission was observed in roughly 8. At blood withdrawal, Susac syndrome patients were therapy-naive, treated with corticosteroids (with IVIg additionally given to some), or treated with IVIg alone. The study used repertoire sequencing to test whether antigen drove CD8+ T cell activation and differentiation in Susac syndrome. The clonality of the CD8+ T cell repertoire was compared across approximately 12 healthy donors, roughly 14 Susac syndrome patients and about 16 multiple sclerosis patients. What the work shows at the level of the full study, not this receptor alone: The TCR sequencing and HLA analysis was acknowledged to have included a relatively small number of individuals. Clonal expansion was seen in Susac syndrome CD8+ repertoires, peaking in CD8+ TEMRA cells and being greater in clinically active patients than in remitting ones. In the total CD8+ and CD8+ TEMRA repertoires, sixteen and five Susac-specific public clones, respectively, were identified.

V loses 7 bases of germline sequence and J loses 0 bases, and the interval between the two ends is 18 bases. The germline V gene encodes CDR1 PRHDT and CDR2 FYEKMQ (reference sequence). Spanning cysteine to phenylalanine, the CDR3 consists of 16 amino acids. Just CDR3 DNA is preserved here, 48 bases in frame from base 1. As for this clonotype: What antigen it recognizes has not been identified. No clone much larger than this one lies a single base away; base qualities are absent.

Peripheral blood CD8+ and CD4+ T cells from healthy donors, Susac syndrome patients and multiple sclerosis patients were profiled using high-throughput TCR beta sequencing. Susac syndrome patients met recently defined diagnostic criteria for definite or probable disease. Bulk CD8+ and CD4+ T cells were purified by magnetic negative isolation, whereas CD8+ TEMRA cells were enriched by FACS. Blood was collected in EDTA tubes and processed within 24 hours, with PBMCs isolated through density gradient centrifugation. PBMCs destined for TCR sequencing were cryopreserved in liquid nitrogen and later thawed in a 37 °C water bath. Purity of sorted or isolated CD4+, CD8+ and CD8+ TEMRA cells was at least 90%. RNA was extracted with the RNeasy kit and about 0.5 to 1 ug was reverse transcribed using random hexamers. The immunoSEQ multiplex PCR assay, covering 54 Vbeta and 13 Jbeta segments, was used to amplify TCR beta CDR3 regions. PCR amplification bias was corrected using a synthetic template baseline for primer optimization and computational correction. In the original analysis: Reads were annotated to V, D and J genes per IMGT and analyzed with immunoSEQ Analyzer, keeping only productive sequences. To calculate clonality, Shannon entropy was normalized by log2 of the number of productive unique sequences and then subtracted from one. Public and private clones were assessed among the 100 most prevalent clones of each patient and control. Clones were defined as Susac-specific if absent from the healthy and MS cohorts, from 900 to 1,200 published viral clones and from other ImmuneACCESS disease sequences. The public reads were reanalyzed by TCRdb: fastp trimming at Q25, MiXCR alignment, in-frame beta chains only. Rows merge per CDR3 protein into single entries with the most common DNA and genes. For this entry, the V and J calls and clone size follow TCRdb and not the study's own pipeline. This sample holds approximately 190,000 distinct CDR3 sequences; 95% were observed only once. The ten largest account for 0.15% to 0.2% of the sample.

Sequencing was done on a sample of CD8+ T cells from PBMCs. The clonotype comes from a human donor with Susac syndrome. The sequence is built from TRBV13 and TRBJ2-5, with a weak D call of TRBD1 (5 bases match). The nucleotides read TGTGCCAGCACCCTCCGTGGCAGGGCCCACCAAGAGACCCAGTACTTC. This sequence encodes CASTLRGRAHQETQYF.